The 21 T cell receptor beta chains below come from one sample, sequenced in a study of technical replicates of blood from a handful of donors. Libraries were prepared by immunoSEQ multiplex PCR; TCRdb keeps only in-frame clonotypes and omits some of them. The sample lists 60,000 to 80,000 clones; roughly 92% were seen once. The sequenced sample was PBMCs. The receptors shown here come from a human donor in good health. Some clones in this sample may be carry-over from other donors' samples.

The DNA of the CDR3 is TGTGCCAGCAGCTTTCAGGGGCGGAACACTGAAGCTTTCTTT. As protein: CASSFQGRNTEAFF. V gene TRBV7-9 combines with J gene TRBJ1-1; D might be TRBD1 (6 bases). Trimming pared 3 bases from V and 1 base from J, leaving 9 bases between. Germline lookup yields CDR1 SEHNR and CDR2 FQNEAQ (reference sequence). CDR3 length equals 14 residues.

CDR3 sequence reads: CASSLVQGRSNEQFF. CDR3 sequence (DNA): TGTGCCAGCAGCTTAGTACAGGGGAGGAGCAATGAGCAGTTCTTC. This chain joins TRBV7-8 and TRBJ2-1, with a tentative D call TRBD1 (7 bases). Germline V gives CDR1 SGHVS, CDR2 FQNEAQ. V dropped 1 base and J dropped 6 bases, with 13 bases sitting between them. The CDR3 sequence is 15 residues long.

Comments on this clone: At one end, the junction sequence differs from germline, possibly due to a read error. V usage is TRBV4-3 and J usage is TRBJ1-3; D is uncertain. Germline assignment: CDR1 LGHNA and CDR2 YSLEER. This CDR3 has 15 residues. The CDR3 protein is CASSQERGSGDTIYF. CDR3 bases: TGCGCCAGCAGCCAAGAACGCGGCTCTGGAGACACCATATATTTT.

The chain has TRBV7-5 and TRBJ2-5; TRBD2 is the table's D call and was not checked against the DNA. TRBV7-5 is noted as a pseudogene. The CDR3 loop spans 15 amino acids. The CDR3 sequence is CVRSRLAGGKETQYF. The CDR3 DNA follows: TGTGTCAGAAGCCGACTAGCGGGGGGGAAAGAGACCCAGTACTTC.

The CDR3 DNA sequence: TGTGCCACTAACTCAGACGGTAGGCGAGGGAACACTGAAGCTTTCTTT. This codes for CATNSDGRRGNTEAFF. The V and J genes are TRBV15 and TRBJ1-1; unclear D gene. Germline CDR1 LNHNV, CDR2 YYDKDF (reference sequence). With 9 bases removed from V and 1 base from J, the gap between germline ends came to 21 bases. The CDR3 totals 16 residues.

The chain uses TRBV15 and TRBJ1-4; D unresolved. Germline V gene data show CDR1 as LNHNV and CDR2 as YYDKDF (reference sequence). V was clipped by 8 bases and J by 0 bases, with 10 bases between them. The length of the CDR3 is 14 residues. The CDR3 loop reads CATRPEATNEKLFF. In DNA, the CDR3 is TGTGCCACCCGACCAGAGGCAACTAATGAAAAACTGTTTTTT.

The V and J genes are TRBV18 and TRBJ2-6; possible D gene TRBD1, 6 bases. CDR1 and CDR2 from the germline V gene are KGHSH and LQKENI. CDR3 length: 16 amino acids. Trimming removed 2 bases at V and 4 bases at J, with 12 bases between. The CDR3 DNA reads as TGTGCCAGCTCACCAACGGGGACACTAGGGGCCAACGTCCTGACTTTC. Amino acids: CASSPTGTLGANVLTF.

This CDR3 reads CASSSPRLAGVEQYF. The CDR3 region has the DNA TGTGCCAGCAGCTCCCCCCGACTAGCGGGGGTCGAGCAGTACTTC. This chain connects TRBV5-6 to TRBJ2-7, with 12 bases matching TRBD2. Germline CDR1 SGHDT, CDR2 YYEEEE. Unmatched junction bases numbered 7, after V lost 3 bases and J lost 6 bases. This CDR3 contains 15 residues.

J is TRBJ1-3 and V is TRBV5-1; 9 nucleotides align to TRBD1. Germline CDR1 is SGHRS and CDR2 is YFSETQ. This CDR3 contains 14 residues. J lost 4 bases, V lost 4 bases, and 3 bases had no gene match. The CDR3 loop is CASSPGQGGNTIYF. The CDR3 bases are TGCGCCAGCAGCCCGGGACAGGGAGGAAACACCATATATTTT.

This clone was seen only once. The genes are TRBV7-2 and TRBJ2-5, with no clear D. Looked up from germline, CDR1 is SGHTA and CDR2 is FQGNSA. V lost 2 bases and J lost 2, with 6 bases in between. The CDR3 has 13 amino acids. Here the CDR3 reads CASSLNRQETQYF. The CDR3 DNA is TGTGCCAGCAGCTTAAACAGACAAGAGACCCAGTACTTC. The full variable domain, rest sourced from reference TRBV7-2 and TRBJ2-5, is GAGVSQSPSNKVTEKGKDVELRCDPISGHTALYWYRQSLGQGLEFLIYFQGNSAPDKSGLPSDRFSAERTGGSVSTLTIQRTQQEDSAVYLCASSLNRQETQYFGPGTRLLVL.

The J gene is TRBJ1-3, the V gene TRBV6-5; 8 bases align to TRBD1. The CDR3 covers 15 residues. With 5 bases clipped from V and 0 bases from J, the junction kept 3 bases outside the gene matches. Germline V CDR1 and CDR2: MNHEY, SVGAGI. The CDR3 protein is CASSAGQASGNTIYF. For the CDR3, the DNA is TGTGCCAGCAGTGCGGGACAGGCCTCTGGAAACACCATATATTTT.

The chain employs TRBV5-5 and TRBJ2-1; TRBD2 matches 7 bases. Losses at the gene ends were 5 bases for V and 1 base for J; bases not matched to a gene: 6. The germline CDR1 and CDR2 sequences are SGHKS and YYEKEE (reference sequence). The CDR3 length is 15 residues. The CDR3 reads CASRGEGRSYNEQFF. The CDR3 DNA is TGTGCCAGCAGGGGGGAGGGAAGGTCCTACAATGAGCAGTTCTTC.

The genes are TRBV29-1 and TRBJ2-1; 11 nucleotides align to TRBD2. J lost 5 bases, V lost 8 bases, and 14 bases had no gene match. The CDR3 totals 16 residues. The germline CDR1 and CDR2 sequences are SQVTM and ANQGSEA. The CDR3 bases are TGCAGCCCCGACTTTAGCGGGGGGGAGTTCAACAATGAGCAGTTCTTC. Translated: CSPDFSGGEFNNEQFF.

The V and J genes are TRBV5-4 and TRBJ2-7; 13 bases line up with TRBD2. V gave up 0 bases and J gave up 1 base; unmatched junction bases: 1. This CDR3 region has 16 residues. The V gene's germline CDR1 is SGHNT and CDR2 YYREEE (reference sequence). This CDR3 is CASSLGLAGGSYEQYF. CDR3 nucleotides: TGTGCCAGCAGCTTGGGACTAGCGGGGGGATCCTACGAGCAGTACTTC.

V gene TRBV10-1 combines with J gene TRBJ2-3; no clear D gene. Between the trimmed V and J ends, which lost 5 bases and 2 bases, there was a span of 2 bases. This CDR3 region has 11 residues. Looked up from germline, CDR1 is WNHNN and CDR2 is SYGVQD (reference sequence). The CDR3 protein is CASSHTDTQYF. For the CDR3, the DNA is TGCGCCAGCAGTCACACAGATACGCAGTATTTT.

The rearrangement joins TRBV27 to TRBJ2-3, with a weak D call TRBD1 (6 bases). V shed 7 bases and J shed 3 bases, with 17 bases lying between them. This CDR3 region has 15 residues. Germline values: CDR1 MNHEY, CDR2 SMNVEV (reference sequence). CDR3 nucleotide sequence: TGTGCCAGCACAGGGGTCGGGCTTCCTACAGATACGCAGTATTTT. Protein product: CASTGVGLPTDTQYF.

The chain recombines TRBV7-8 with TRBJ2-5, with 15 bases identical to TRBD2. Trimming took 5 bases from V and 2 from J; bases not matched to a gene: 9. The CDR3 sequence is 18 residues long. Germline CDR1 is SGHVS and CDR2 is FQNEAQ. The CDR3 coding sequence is TGTGCCAGCAGCAAAACTCCGGGACTAGCGGGGGGACAAGAGACCCAGTACTTC. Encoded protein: CASSKTPGLAGGQETQYF.

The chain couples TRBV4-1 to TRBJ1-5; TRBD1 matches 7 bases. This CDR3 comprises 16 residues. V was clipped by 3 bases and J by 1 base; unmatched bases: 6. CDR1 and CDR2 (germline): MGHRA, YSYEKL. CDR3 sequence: CASSQAPGGSNQPQHF. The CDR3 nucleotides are TGCGCCAGCAGCCAGGCCCCAGGGGGGAGCAATCAGCCCCAGCATTTT.

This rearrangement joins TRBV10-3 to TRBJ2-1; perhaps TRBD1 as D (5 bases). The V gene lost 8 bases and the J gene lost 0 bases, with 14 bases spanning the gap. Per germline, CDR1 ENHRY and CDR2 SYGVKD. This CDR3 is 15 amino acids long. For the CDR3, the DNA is TGTGCCATCTCCCAGGGATTGACCTCCTACAATGAGCAGTTCTTC. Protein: CAISQGLTSYNEQFF.

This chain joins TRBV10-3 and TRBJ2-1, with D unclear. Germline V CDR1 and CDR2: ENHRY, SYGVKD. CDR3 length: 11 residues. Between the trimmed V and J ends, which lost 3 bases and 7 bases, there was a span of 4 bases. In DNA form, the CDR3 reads TGTGCCATCAGTGAACAGAATGAGCAGTTCTTC. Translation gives CAISEQNEQFF.

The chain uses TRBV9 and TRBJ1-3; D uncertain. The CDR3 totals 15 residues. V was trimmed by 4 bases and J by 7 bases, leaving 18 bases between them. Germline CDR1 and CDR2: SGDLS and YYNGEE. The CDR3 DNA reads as TGTGCCAGCAGCCCCGGAGGGTCCCGTTGGAACACCATATATTTT. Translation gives CASSPGGSRWNTIYF.